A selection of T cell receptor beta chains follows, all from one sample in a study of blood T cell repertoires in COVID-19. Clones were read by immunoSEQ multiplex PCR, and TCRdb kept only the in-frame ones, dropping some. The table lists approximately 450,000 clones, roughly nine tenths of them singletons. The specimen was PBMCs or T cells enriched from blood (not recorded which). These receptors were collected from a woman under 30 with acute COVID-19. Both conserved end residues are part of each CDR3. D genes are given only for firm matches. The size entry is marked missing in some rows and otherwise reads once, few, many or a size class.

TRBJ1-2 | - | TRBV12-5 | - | CASGPDSSQGYTF | TGTGCTAGTGGTCCAGACTCCAGCCAAGGCTACACCTTC
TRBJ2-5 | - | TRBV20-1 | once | CSARLMETQYF | TGCAGTGCAAGACTAATGGAGACCCAGTACTTC
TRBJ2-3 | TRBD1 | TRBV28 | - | CASSPPGQGSDTQYF | TGTGCCAGCAGTCCTCCGGGACAGGGGTCAGATACGCAGTATTTT
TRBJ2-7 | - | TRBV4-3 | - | CASSRDLQKSYEQYF | TGCGCCAGCAGCCGGGACTTACAAAAGTCCTACGAGCAGTACTTC
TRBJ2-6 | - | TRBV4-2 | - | CASSQVGSLRANVLTF | TGTGCCAGCAGCCAAGTCGGGAGTCTGAGGGCCAACGTCCTGACTTTC
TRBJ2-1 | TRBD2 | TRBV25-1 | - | CASSELAGGPYNEQFF | TGTGCCAGCAGTGAATTGGCGGGGGGGCCCTACAATGAGCAGTTCTTC
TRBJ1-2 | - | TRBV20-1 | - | CSAAGADGYTF | TGCAGTGCGGCAGGGGCCGATGGCTACACCTTC
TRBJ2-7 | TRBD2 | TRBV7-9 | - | CASSLRLASGRTEQYF | TGTGCCAGCAGCTTAAGGCTGGCTAGCGGGAGAACCGAGCAGTACTTC
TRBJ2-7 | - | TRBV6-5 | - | CASSYGTGPYEQYF | TGTGCCAGCAGTTATGGTACAGGTCCCTACGAGCAGTACTTC
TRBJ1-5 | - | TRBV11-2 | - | CASSLTGMGQPQHF | TGTGCCAGCAGCTTAACAGGGATGGGCCAGCCCCAGCATTTT
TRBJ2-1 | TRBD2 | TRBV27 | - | CASTLTSGGYNEQFF | TGTGCCAGCACCCTGACTAGCGGGGGATACAATGAGCAGTTCTTC
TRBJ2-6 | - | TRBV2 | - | CATIEIPSGANVLTF | TGTGCCACTATTGAGATACCCTCTGGGGCCAACGTCCTGACTTTC
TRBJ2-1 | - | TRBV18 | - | CASSPSGLNEQFF | TGTGCCAGCTCACCATCAGGGCTCAATGAGCAGTTCTTC
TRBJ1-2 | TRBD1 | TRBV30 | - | CAFDRVDGYTF | TGTGCCTTCGACAGGGTGGATGGCTACACCTTC
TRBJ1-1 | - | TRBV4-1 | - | CASSQEGRGKTEAFF | TGCGCCAGCAGCCAAGAGGGGCGGGGGAAGACTGAAGCTTTCTTT
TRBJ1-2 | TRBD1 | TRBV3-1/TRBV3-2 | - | CASSPIGQGRYGYTF | TGTGCCAGCAGCCCGATAGGACAGGGCAGGTATGGCTACACCTTC
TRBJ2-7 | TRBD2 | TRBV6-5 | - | CASKPREFNEQYF | TGTGCCAGCAAACCGCGGGAGTTCAACGAGCAGTACTTC
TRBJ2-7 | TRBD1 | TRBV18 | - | CASSPGRDRRSYEQYF | TGTGCCAGCTCACCAGGCCGGGACAGGAGATCCTACGAGCAGTACTTC
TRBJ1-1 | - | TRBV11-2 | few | CASSVDRTTEAFF | TGTGCCAGCAGTGTCGACAGGACGACGGAAGCTTTCTTT
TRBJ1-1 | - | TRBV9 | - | CASSVDGREGQAFF | TGTGCCAGCAGCGTAGATGGGAGGGAGGGGCAAGCTTTCTTT
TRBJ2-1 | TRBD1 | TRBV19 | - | CASSIEGGQVKTYNEQFF | TGTGCCAGTAGTATCGAAGGAGGACAGGTAAAGACCTACAATGAGCAGTTCTTC
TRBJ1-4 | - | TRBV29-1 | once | CSVDQGTNEKLFF | TGCAGCGTTGACCAGGGCACTAATGAAAAACTGTTTTTT
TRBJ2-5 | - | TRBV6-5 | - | CASTPPRGQETQYF | TGTGCCAGCACTCCACCCCGGGGCCAAGAGACCCAGTACTTC
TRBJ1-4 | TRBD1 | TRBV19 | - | CASSGTGFNEKLFF | TGTGCCAGTAGTGGGACAGGGTTTAATGAAAAACTGTTTTTT
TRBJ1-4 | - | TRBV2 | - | CASSEEASDLNEKLFF | TGTGCCAGCAGTGAGGAGGCCTCGGACCTTAATGAAAAACTGTTTTTT
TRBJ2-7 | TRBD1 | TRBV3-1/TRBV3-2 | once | CASSQVGTGAQTYEQYF | TGTGCCAGCAGCCAAGTGGGAACAGGGGCGCAAACCTACGAGCAGTACTTC
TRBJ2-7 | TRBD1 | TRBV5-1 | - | CASSPGTGIYEQYF | TGCGCCAGCAGCCCCGGGACAGGCATCTACGAGCAGTACTTC
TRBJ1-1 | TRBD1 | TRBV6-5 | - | CASSFSTGVTEAFF | TGTGCCAGCAGTTTCTCGACAGGGGTCACTGAAGCTTTCTTT
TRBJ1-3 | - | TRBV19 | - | CASSINAGLTGNTIYF | TGTGCCAGTAGTATAAACGCGGGATTGACTGGAAACACCATATATTTT
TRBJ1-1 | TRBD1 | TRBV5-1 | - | CASRVDRDSTFF | TGCGCCAGCAGGGTTGACAGGGATAGCACTTTCTTT
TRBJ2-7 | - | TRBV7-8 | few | CASSLPRQANEQYF | TGTGCCAGCAGCCTACCCCGACAGGCCAACGAGCAGTACTTC
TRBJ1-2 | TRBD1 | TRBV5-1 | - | CASSLGGQGFSVYGYTF | TGCGCCAGCAGCTTGGGGGGACAGGGGTTCTCTGTCTATGGCTACACCTTC
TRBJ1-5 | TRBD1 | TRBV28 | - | CASTSTGGYQPQHF | TGTGCCAGCACCTCGACAGGGGGCTATCAGCCCCAGCATTTT
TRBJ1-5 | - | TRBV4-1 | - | CASSQETGPRPQHF | TGCGCCAGCAGCCAAGAGACAGGTCCTCGGCCCCAGCATTTT
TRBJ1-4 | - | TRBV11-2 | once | CASSLGGEKLFF | TGTGCCAGCAGCCTGGGGGGTGAAAAACTGTTTTTT
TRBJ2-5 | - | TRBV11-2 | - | CASSLAQEETQYF | TGTGCCAGCAGCTTAGCACAGGAAGAGACCCAGTACTTC
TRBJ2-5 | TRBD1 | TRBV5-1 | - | CASSGTQGREETQYF | TGCGCCAGCAGCGGTACACAGGGGCGGGAAGAGACCCAGTACTTC
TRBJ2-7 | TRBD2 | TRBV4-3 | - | CASSQVYGTSGWGAFYEQYF | TGCGCCAGCAGCCAAGTCTACGGGACTAGCGGATGGGGGGCCTTTTACGAGCAGTACTTC
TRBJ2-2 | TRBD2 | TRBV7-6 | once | CASSRGTSGNTGELFF | TGTGCCAGCAGCCGAGGGACTAGCGGGAACACCGGGGAGCTGTTTTTT
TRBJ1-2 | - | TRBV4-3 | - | CASSQDMNNGYTF | TGCGCCAGCAGCCAAGACATGAACAATGGCTACACCTTC